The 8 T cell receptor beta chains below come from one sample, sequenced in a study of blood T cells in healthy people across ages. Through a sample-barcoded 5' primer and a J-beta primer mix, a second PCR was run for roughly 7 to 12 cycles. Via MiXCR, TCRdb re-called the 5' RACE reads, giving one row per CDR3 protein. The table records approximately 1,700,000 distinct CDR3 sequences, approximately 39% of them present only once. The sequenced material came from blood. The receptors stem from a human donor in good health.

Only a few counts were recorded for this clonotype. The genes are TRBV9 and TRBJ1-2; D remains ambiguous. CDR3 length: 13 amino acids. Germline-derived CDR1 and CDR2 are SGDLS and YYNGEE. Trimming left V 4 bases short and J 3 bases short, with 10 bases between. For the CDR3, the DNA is TGTGCCAGCAGCCGGAGGGCAGACTATGGCTACACCTTC. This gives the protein CASSRRADYGYTF.

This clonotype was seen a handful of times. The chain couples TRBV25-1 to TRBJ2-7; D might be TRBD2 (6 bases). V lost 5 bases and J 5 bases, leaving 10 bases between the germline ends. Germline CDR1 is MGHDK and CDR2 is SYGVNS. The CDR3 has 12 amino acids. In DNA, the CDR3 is TGTGCCAGCAGTCCTTGGGGGGACGAGCAGTACTTC. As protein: CASSPWGDEQYF.

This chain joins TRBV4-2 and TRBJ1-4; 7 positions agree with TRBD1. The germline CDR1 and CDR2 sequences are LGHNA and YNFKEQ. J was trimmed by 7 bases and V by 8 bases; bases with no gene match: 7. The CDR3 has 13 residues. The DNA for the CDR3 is TGTGCCAGCGGCATAGGGACAGCTGAAAAACTGTTTTTT. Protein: CASGIGTAEKLFF.

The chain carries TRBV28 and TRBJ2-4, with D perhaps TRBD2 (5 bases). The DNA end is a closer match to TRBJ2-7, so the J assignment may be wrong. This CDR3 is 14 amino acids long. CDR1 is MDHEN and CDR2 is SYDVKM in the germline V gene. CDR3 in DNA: TGTGCCAGCAACTTAAGCGGTCACCCCTACGAGCAGTACTTC. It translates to CASNLSGHPYEQYF.

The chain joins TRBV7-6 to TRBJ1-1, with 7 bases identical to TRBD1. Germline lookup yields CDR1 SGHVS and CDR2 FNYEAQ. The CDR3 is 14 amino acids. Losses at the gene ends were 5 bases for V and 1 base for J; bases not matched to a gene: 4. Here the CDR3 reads CASSHRGTNTEAFF. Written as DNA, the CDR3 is TGTGCCAGCAGCCACAGGGGTACGAACACTGAAGCTTTCTTT.

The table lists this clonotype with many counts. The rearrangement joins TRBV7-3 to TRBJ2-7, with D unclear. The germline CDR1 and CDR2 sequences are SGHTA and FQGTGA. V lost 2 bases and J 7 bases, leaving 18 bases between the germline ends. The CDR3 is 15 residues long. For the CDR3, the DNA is TGTGCCAGCAGCTTATATAGCCCTGGTGGTGGGGAGCAGTACTTC. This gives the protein CASSLYSPGGGEQYF.

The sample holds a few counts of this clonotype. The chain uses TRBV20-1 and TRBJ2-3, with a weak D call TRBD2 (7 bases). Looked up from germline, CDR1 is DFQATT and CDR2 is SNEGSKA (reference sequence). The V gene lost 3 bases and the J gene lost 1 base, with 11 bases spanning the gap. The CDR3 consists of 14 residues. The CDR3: CSASWRGRTDTQYF. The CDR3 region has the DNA TGCAGTGCTAGTTGGCGGGGGCGCACAGATACGCAGTATTTT.

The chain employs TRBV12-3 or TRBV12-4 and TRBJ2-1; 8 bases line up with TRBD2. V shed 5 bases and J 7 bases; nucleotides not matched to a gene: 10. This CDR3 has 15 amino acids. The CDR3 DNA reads TGTGCCAGCAGTCCTTTCGCGGGGGGCTTGAATGAGCAGTTCTTC. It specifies CASSPFAGGLNEQFF.